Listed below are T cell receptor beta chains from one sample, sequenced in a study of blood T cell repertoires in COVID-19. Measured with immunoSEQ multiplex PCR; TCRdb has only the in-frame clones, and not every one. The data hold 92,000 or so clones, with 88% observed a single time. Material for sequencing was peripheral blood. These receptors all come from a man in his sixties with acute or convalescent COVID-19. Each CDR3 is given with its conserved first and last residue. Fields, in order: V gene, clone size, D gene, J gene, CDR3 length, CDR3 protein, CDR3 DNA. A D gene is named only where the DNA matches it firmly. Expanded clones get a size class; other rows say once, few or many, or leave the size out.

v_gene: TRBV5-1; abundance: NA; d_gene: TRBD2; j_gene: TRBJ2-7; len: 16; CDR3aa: CASSSLLAGAIYEQYF; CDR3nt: TGCGCCAGTTCCTCCCTTTTAGCGGGAGCGATCTACGAGCAGTACTTC
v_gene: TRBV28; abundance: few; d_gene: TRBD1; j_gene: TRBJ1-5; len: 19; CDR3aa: CASSSTRASNGQGGQPQHF; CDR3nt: TGTGCCAGCAGTTCAACAAGAGCCTCCAACGGACAGGGAGGTCAGCCCCAGCATTTT
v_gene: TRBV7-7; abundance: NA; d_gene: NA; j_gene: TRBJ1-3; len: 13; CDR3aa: CASSLDFGNTIYF; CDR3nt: TGTGCCAGCAGCTTAGACTTTGGAAACACCATATATTTT
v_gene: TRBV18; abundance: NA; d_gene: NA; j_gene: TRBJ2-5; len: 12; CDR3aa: CASSPLGETQYF; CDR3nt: TGTGCCAGCTCACCGCTAGGCGAGACCCAGTACTTC
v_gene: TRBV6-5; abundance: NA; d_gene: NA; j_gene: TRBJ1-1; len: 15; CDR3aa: CASRRGASLSTEAFF; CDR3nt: TGTGCCAGCCGTCGGGGGGCCAGCCTAAGTACTGAAGCTTTCTTT
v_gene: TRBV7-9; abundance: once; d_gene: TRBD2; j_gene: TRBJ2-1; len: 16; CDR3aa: CASSSGGAGYHNEQFF; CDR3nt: TGTGCCAGCAGCTCCGGGGGAGCGGGGTATCACAATGAGCAGTTCTTC
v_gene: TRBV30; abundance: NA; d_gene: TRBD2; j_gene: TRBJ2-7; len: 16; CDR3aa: CAWSFSGGSSLNEQYF; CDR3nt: TGTGCCTGGAGTTTTAGCGGGGGGTCCTCCCTAAACGAGCAGTACTTC
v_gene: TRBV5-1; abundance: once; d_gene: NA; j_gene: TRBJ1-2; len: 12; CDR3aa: CASSTDSYGYTF; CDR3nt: TGCGCCAGCAGCACGGACAGCTATGGCTACACCTTC
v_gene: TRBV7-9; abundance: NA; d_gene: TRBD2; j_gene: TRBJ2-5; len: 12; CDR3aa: CASSHLGGSQYF; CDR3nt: TGTGCCAGCAGCCACCTGGGGGGGTCCCAGTACTTC
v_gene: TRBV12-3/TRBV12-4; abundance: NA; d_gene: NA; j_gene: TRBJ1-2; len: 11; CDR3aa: CASRYTGGYTF; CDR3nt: TGTGCCAGCAGGTATACAGGGGGCTACACCTTC
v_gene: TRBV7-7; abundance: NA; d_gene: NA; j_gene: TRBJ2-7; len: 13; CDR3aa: CASSLETVGEQYF; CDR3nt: TGTGCCAGCAGCTTAGAGACAGTTGGCGAGCAGTACTTC
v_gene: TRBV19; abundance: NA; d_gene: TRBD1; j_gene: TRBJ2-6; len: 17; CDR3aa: CASSIQGAGSGANVLTF; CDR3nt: TGTGCCAGTAGTATACAGGGGGCAGGATCTGGGGCCAACGTCCTGACTTTC
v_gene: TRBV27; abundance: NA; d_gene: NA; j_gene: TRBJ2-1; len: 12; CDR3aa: CARGLYYNEQFF; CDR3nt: TGTGCCAGGGGACTCTACTACAATGAGCAGTTCTTC
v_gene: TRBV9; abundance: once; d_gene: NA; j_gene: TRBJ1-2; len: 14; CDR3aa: CASSVDPGADGYTF; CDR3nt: TGTGCCAGCAGCGTAGATCCAGGGGCTGATGGCTACACCTTC
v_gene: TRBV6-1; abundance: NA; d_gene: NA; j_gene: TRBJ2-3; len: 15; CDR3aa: CASSEAGVGTDTQYF; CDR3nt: TGTGCCAGCAGTGAAGCGGGAGTTGGGACAGATACGCAGTATTTT
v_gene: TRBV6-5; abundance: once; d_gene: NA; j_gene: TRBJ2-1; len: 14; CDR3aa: CASSSPVTYNEQFF; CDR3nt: TGTGCCAGCAGTTCCCCGGTGACCTACAATGAGCAGTTCTTC
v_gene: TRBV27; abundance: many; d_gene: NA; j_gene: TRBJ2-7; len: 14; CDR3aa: CASGRSGTVGEQYF; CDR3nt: TGTGCCAGCGGGAGGTCGGGGACAGTCGGGGAGCAGTACTTC
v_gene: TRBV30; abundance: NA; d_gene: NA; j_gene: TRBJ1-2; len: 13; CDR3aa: CAWSERANYGYTF; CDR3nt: TGTGCCTGGAGTGAGAGGGCTAACTATGGCTACACCTTC
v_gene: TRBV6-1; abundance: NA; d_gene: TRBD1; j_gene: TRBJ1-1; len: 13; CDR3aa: CASREEDRAKAFF; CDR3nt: TGTGCCAGCAGGGAAGAGGACAGGGCAAAAGCTTTCTTT
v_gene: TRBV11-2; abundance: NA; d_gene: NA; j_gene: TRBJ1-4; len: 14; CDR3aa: CASSFREANEKLFF; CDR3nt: TGTGCCAGCAGCTTCAGGGAGGCTAATGAAAAACTGTTTTTT
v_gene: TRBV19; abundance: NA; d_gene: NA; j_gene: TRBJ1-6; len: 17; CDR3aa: CASTMDSTSSYNSPLHF; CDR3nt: TGTGCCAGTACCATGGACAGTACAAGCTCCTATAATTCACCCCTCCACTTT
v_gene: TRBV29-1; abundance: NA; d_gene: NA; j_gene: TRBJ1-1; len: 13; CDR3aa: CSVEQGLNTEAFF; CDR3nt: TGCAGCGTTGAACAGGGATTGAACACTGAAGCTTTCTTT
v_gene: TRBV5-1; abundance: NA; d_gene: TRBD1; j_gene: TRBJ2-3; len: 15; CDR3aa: CASSLEQGAADTQYF; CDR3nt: TGCGCCAGCAGCTTGGAACAGGGGGCGGCAGATACGCAGTATTTT
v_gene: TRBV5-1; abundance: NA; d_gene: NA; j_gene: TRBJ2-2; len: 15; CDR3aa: CASSTPEANTGELFF; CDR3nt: TGCGCCAGCAGCACCCCGGAGGCGAACACCGGGGAGCTGTTTTTT
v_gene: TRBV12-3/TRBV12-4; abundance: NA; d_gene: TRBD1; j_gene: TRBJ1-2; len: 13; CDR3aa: CASSTMGTGRYTF; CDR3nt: TGTGCCAGCAGTACAATGGGGACAGGCCGCTACACCTTC